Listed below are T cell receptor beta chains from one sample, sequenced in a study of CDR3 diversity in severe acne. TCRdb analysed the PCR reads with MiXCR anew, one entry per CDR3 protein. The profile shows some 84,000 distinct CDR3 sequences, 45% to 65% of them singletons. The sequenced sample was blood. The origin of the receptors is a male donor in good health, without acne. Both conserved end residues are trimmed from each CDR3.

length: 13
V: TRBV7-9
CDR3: ASSFSGREDDEQF

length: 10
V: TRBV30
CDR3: ARAGGSDTQY

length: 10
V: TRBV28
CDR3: ASSLLGREAF

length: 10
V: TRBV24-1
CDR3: APKQGTGELF

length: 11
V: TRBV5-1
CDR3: ASASGEGDEQY

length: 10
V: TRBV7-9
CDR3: ASSSRHNEQF

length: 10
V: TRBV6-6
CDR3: ASSPDRGTQF

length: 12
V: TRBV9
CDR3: ARISRTNRYEQY

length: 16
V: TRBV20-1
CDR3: SARRPGQPLLSNYGYT

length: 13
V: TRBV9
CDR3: ASSPQWTATYEQY

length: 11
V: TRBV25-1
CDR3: ASNGGGADEQY

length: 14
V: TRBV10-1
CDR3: ASSGLAGQGGPEAF

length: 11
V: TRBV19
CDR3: ASSRGGAGELF

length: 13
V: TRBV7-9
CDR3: ASSWDRDRGTEQY

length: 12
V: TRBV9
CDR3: ASSRRALGETQY

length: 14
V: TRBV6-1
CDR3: ASSEDSFPSVYGYT

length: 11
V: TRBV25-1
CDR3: ASSEAGRYGYT

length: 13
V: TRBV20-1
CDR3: SAFRDYATNEKLF

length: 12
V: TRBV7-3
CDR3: ASSGGQGLYEQY

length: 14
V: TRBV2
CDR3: ASSEAYYAGAYEQY

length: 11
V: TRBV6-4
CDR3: ASSDFSRGKAF

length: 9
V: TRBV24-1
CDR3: ATSDSNEQF

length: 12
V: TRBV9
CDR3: ASSTDSSNQPQH

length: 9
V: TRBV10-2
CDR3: ASRNTDTQY

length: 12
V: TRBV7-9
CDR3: ASSHRQDTYEQY

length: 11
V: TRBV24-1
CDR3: ATSDGGDTEAF

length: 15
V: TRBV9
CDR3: ASRPPGLAGDGDTQY

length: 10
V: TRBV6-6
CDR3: ASSEGGYGYT

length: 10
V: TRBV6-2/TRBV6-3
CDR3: ASGDRTGELF

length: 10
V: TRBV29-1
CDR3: SGQAMNTEAF

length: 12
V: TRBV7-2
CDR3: ASSVADANDQPF

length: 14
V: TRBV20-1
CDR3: SARITSGGAFETQY

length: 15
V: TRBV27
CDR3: ASRRQTSISGANVLT

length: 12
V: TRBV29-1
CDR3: SVGDYGTSNEQF

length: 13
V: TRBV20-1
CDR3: SAKKTSGSTNEQF

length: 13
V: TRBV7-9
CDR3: ASSLQASMNTEAF

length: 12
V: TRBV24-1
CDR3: ATSSEGSSYEQY

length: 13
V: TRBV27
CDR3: ASSLSWGGADTQY

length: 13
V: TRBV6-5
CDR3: ASSYSGHSNQPQH

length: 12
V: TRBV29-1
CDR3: SVARSTRNTEAF

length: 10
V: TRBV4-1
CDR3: ASSQDLRTQY